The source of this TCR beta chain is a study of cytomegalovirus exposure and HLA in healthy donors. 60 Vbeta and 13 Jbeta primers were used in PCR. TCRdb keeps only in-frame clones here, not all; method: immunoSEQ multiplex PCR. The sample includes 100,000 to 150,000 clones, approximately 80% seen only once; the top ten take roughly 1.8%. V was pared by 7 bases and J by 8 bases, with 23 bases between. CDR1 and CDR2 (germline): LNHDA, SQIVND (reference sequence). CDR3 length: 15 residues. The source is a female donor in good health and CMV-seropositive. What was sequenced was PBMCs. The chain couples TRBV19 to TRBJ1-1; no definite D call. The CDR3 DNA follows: TGTGCCAGTACCCATGCCCGGGGTAAGGGTGACGAAGCTTTCTTT. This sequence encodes CASTHARGKGDEAFF. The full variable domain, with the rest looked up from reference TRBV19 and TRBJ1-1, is DGGITQSPKYLFRKEGQNVTLSCEQNLNHDAMYWYRQDPGQGLRLIYYSQIVNDFQKGDIAEGYSVSREKKESFPLTVTSAQKNPTAFYLCASTHARGKGDEAFFGQGTRLTVV.